These 14 T cell receptor beta chains were sequenced from one sample in a study of blood T cell repertoires in COVID-19. TCRdb's table, derived via immunoSEQ multiplex PCR, lists solely in-frame clones and lacks some. The sample contains about 670,000 clones, 90% of which appear only once. The specimen sequenced was peripheral blood. The origin of the receptors is a woman aged 18-35 years with acute or convalescent COVID-19.

The CDR3 loop is CASSYETRYGYTF. The CDR3 DNA sequence: TGTGCCAGCAGTTATGAGACTAGGTATGGCTACACCTTC. The V call is TRBV6-2 or TRBV6-3, the J call TRBJ1-2; D remains ambiguous. The CDR3 loop spans 13 amino acids. The germline V gene encodes CDR1 MNHEY and CDR2 SVGEGT. V lost 3 bases and J lost 5, with 10 bases in between.

The chain recombines TRBV12-5 with TRBJ1-2; 12 bases map to TRBD1. The CDR3 has 17 residues. Germline-derived CDR1 and CDR2 are LGHNT and FRNRAP. The junction had 8 bases not matched to a gene; V was cut back by 2 bases and J by 4 bases. The CDR3 DNA reads as TGTGCTAGTGGTTTGTCCGGGACAGGGGGCGCCTTCTATGGCTACACCTTC. Its protein is CASGLSGTGGAFYGYTF.

The gene calls are TRBV4-1 and TRBJ1-2; no clear D. The CDR3 runs to 14 residues. The ends were cut back, 2 bases at V and 7 bases at J, with 14 bases in the middle. Germline CDR1 reads MGHRA; CDR2 reads YSYEKL. In DNA form, the CDR3 reads TGCGCCAGCAGCCAAAATCTCCAGGTGCCTGGCTACACCTTC. It is translated as CASSQNLQVPGYTF.

The gene calls are TRBV21-1 and TRBJ2-4; the D segment call TRBD1 is taken from the table without a DNA check. TRBV21-1 is flagged as a pseudogene. The CDR3 is made up of 21 amino acids. The CDR3 is CASSAHPGTAETELAKNIQYF. The CDR3 nucleotides read TGTGCCAGCAGCGCTCACCCTGGGACAGCCGAGACAGAGCTAGCCAAAAACATTCAGTACTTC.

The CDR3 reads CASSHRVGLTEAFF. In nucleotides, the CDR3 is TGTGCCAGCAGTCACAGGGTGGGTTTAACTGAAGCTTTCTTT. The rearrangement joins TRBV6-5 to TRBJ1-1; TRBD1 might be the D (6 bases). Deletions cut 5 bases from V and 5 bases from J, with 15 bases between. Germline values: CDR1 MNHEY, CDR2 SVGAGI. The CDR3 totals 14 residues.

The chain has TRBV9 and TRBJ2-2; 13 bases agree with TRBD2. Losses at the gene ends were 4 bases for V and 0 bases for J; bases not matched to a gene: 6. The CDR3 runs 18 residues. The germline V gene encodes CDR1 SGDLS and CDR2 YYNGEE. CDR3 nucleotide sequence: TGTGCCAGCAGCCCTTGGACTAGCGGGGGCCCGAACACCGGGGAGCTGTTTTTT. It specifies CASSPWTSGGPNTGELFF.

The chain joins TRBV18 to TRBJ1-3; a possible D gene is TRBD1 (6 bases). Trimming stripped 4 bases from V and 8 bases from J, with 15 bases between. The CDR3 runs 14 residues. The germline gives CDR1 KGHSH, CDR2 LQKENI. CDR3 nucleotide sequence: TGTGCCAGCTCACTTCAGGGGATCGGGGACACCATATATTTT. Amino acid sequence: CASSLQGIGDTIYF.

The chain uses TRBV5-5 and TRBJ1-2; D is ambiguous. Germline assignment: CDR1 SGHKS and CDR2 YYEKEE (reference sequence). This CDR3 region has 14 residues. The V end was cut by 1 base, the J end by 1 base, with 8 bases between. The DNA for the CDR3 is TGTGCCAGCAGCTTGTCTCCTATTAACTATGGCTACACCTTC. Encoded protein: CASSLSPINYGYTF.

The chain is built from TRBV4-3 and TRBJ1-1; D call uncertain. Trimming shortened V by 4 bases and J by 3 bases, and 15 bases separated the two germline ends. Germline V gives CDR1 LGHNA, CDR2 YSLEER. The CDR3 runs 15 residues. This chain's CDR3 is CASSPSDTIYTEAFF. The CDR3 coding sequence is TGCGCCAGCAGCCCCTCCGACACGATATACACTGAAGCTTTCTTT.

V usage is TRBV2 and J usage is TRBJ1-2, with D possibly TRBD1 on 5 matching bases. V was pared by 1 base and J by 8 bases, with 14 bases between. This CDR3 contains 14 residues. The V gene's germline CDR1 is SNHLY and CDR2 FYNNEI. This CDR3 reads CASSEEGWRGGYTF. CDR3 nucleotides: TGTGCCAGCAGTGAAGAGGGGTGGAGGGGCGGCTACACCTTC.

The genes are TRBV5-1 and TRBJ2-5; D gene uncertain. CDR1 is SGHRS, CDR2 YFSETQ, per germline. The V and J ends lost 5 bases and 4 bases respectively, with 9 bases between them. CDR3 size: 12 residues. In DNA, the CDR3 is TGCGCCAGCAGTAGTGAGAGAGAGACCCAGTACTTC. Its protein is CASSSERETQYF.

The genes are TRBV7-2 and TRBJ1-1, with TRBD1 identical over 8 bases. V lost 4 bases to trimming and J lost 6 bases; unmatched junction nucleotides: 4. The CDR3 is made up of 13 amino acids. Germline-derived CDR1 and CDR2 are SGHTA and FQGNSA. The CDR3 DNA follows: TGTGCCAGCAGCTCCACAGGGGGGTCTGAAGCTTTCTTT. Translation gives CASSSTGGSEAFF.

This sequence joins TRBV6-1 and TRBJ1-1, with 12 bases lining up with TRBD1. CDR3 size: 16 residues. V trimming: 4 bases; J trimming: 4 bases; junction bases outside the gene matches: 7. From germline, CDR1 is MNHNS and CDR2 SASEGT. Here the CDR3 reads CASSVRDRGLRTEAFF. The CDR3 nucleotides read TGTGCCAGCAGTGTCCGGGACAGGGGGCTACGCACTGAAGCTTTCTTT.

This chain links TRBV7-2 with TRBJ1-4; D unresolved. Trimming pared 4 bases from V and 8 bases from J, leaving 14 bases between. CDR1 SGHTA and CDR2 FQGNSA come from the germline V gene. This CDR3 has 14 amino acids. CDR3 sequence reads: CASSSTRELEKLFF. The CDR3 DNA is TGTGCCAGCAGCTCAACCCGGGAGCTAGAAAAACTGTTTTTT.